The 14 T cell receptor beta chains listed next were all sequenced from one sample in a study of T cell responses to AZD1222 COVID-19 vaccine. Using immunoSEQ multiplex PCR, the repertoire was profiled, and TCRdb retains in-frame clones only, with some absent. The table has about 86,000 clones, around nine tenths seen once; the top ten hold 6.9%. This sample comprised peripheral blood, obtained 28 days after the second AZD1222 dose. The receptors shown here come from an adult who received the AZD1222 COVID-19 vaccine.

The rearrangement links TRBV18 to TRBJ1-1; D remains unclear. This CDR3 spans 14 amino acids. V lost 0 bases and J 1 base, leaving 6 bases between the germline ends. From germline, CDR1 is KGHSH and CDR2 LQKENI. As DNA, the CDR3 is TGTGCCAGCTCACCACCAGCCGGGAACACTGAAGCTTTCTTT. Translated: CASSPPAGNTEAFF.

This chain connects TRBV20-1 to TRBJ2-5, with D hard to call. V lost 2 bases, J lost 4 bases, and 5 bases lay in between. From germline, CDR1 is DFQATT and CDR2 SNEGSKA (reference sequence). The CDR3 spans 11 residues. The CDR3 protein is CSARLVETQYF. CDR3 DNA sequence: TGCAGTGCTAGACTAGTAGAGACCCAGTACTTC.

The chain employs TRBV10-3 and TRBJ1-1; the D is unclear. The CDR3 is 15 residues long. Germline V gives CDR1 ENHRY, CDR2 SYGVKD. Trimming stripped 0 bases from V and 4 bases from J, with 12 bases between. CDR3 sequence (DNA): TGTGCCATCAGTGAGTCGACTTCCGAAGGCACTGAAGCTTTCTTT. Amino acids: CAISESTSEGTEAFF.

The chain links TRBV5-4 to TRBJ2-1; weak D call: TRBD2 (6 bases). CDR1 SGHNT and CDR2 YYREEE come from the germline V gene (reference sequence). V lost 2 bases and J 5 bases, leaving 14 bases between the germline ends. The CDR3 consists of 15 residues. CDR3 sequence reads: CASSFQRASNNEQFF. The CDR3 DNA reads TGTGCCAGCAGCTTCCAGCGGGCCTCTAACAATGAGCAGTTCTTC.

The chain's CDR3 is CASSQKGGTEAFF. CDR3 DNA sequence: TGTGCCAGCAGCCAAAAGGGGGGGACTGAAGCTTTCTTT. V is TRBV5-6 and J is TRBJ1-1; D possibly corresponds to TRBD1 (6 bases). Trimming removed 4 bases from V and 5 bases from J, with 12 bases in between. CDR1 is SGHDT and CDR2 is YYEEEE in the germline V gene. The CDR3 sequence is 13 residues long.

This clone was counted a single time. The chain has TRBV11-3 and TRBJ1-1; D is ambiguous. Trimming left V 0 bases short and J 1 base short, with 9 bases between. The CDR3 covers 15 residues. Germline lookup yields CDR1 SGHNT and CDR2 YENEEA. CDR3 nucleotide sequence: TGTGCCAGCAGCTTAGAAGGAGGGCCGAACACTGAAGCTTTCTTT. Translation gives CASSLEGGPNTEAFF.

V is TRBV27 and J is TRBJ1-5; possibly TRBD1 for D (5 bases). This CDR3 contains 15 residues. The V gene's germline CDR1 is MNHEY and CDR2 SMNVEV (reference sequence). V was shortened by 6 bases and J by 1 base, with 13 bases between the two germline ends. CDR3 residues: CASRAGGRSNQPQHF. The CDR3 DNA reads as TGTGCCAGCAGGGCCGGGGGTAGAAGCAATCAGCCCCAGCATTTT.

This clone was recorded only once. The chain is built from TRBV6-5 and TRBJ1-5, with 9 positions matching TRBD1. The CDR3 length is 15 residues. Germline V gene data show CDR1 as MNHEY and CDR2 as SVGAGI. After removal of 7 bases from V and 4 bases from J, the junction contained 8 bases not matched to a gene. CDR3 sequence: CASKQGGQGNQPQHF. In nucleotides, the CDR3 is TGTGCCAGCAAACAAGGAGGACAGGGGAATCAGCCCCAGCATTTT.

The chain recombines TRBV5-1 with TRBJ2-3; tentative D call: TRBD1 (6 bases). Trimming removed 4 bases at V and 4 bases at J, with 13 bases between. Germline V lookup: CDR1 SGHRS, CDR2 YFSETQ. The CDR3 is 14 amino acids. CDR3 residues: CASSRVAGADTQYF. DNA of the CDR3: TGCGCCAGCAGCCGAGTGGCAGGGGCAGATACGCAGTATTTT.

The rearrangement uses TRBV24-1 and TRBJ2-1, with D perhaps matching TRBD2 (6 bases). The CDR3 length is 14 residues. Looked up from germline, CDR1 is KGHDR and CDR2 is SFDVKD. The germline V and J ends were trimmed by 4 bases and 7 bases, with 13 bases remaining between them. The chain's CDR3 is CATSEASDRNEQFF. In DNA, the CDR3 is TGTGCCACCAGTGAGGCTAGCGATAGAAATGAGCAGTTCTTC.

For the CDR3, the DNA is TGTGCCAGCGTCAGCGGGCGCTACCAAGAGACCCAGTACTTC. Translating gives CASVSGRYQETQYF. The chain couples TRBV11-2 to TRBJ2-5, with D possibly being TRBD2 (6 bases). The CDR3 is 14 residues long. Germline assignment: CDR1 SGHAT and CDR2 FQNNGV. The V gene lost 8 bases and the J gene lost 0 bases, with 13 bases spanning the gap.

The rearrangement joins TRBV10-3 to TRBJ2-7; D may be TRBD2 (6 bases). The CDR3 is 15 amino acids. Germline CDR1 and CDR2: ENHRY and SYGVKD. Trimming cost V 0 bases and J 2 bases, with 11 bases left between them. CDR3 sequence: CAISESYGSPYEQYF. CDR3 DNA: TGTGCCATCAGTGAGTCGTACGGGAGCCCCTACGAGCAGTACTTC.

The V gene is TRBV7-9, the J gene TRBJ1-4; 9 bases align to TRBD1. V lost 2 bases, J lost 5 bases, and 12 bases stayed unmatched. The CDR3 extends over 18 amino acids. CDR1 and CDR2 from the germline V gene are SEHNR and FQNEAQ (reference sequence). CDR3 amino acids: CASSLMGQGIRGNEKLFF. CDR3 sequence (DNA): TGTGCCAGCAGCTTAATGGGACAGGGTATCCGTGGGAATGAAAAACTGTTTTTT.

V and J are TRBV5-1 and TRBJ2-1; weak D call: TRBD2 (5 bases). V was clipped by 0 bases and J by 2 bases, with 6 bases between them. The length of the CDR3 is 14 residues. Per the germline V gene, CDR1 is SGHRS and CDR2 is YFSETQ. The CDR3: CASSLGAAYNEQFF. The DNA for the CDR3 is TGCGCCAGCAGCTTGGGAGCGGCCTACAATGAGCAGTTCTTC.